Reported below is one T cell receptor (beta chain). No antigen is known for it. V lost 3 bases, J lost 6 bases, and 14 bases stayed unmatched. In germline, CDR1 is SGHRS, CDR2 YFSETQ. CDR3 length equals 16 residues. The sample comes from a study of cytomegalovirus exposure and HLA in healthy donors. Study-wide findings and caveats: CMV serostatus was the only recorded immune exposure for donors.

Amplification used 60 Vbeta primers and 13 Jbeta primers. Only in-frame clones appear in the TCRdb table, and some are missing; sequencing was by immunoSEQ multiplex PCR. The data hold 160,000 or so clones, with roughly 75% observed a single time. This TCR was recovered from a female donor in good health and CMV-seronegative. The gene calls are TRBV5-1 and TRBJ2-7; TRBD1 matches at 8 bases. Material for sequencing was PBMCs. CDR3 loop: CASSSPDRGGGREQYF. CDR3 DNA: TGCGCCAGCAGCTCCCCTGACAGGGGCGGTGGTCGCGAGCAGTACTTC.